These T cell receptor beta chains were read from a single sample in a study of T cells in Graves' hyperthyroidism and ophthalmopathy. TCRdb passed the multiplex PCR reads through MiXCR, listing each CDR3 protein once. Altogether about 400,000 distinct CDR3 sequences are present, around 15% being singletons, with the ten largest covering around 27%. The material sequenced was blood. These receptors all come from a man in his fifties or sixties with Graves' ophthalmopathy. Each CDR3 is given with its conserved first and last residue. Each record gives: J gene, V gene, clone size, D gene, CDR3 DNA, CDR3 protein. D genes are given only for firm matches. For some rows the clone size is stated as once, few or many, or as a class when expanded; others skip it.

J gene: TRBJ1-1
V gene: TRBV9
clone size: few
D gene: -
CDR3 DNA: TGTGCCAGCAGTACTAAGCTGAACACTGAAGCTTTCTTT
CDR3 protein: CASSTKLNTEAFF

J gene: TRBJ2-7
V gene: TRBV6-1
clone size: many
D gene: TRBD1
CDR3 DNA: TGTGCCAGCAGTGAACTGTACGACAGGGGACTGGCTGAGCAGTACTTC
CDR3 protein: CASSELYDRGLAEQYF

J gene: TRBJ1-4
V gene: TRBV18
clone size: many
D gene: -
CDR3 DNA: TGTGCCAGCTCACTCTCTTTCAGGGGAACTAATGAAAAACTGTTTTTT
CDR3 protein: CASSLSFRGTNEKLFF

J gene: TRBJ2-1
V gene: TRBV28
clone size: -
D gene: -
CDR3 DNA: TGTGCCAGCAGTTTGCTGGGGCCGAGCTCCTACAATGAGCAGTTCTTC
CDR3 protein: CASSLLGPSSYNEQFF

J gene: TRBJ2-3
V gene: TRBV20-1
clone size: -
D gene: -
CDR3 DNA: TGCAGTGCTAGAGAGGGTAGGGGGGCAGATACGCAGTATTTT
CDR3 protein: CSAREGRGADTQYF

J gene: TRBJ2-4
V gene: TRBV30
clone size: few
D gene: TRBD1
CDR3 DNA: TGTGCCTGGACCGGGACAGACAAAAACATTCAGTACTTC
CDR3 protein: CAWTGTDKNIQYF

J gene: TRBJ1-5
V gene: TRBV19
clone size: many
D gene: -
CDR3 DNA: TGTGCCAGTAGTAGGAGGGAGTTAAGCAATCAGCCCCAGCATTTT
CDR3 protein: CASSRRELSNQPQHF

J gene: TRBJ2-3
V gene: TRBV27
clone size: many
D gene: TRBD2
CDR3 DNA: TGTGCCAGCAGTTGGGCTAGCGGGAGGGCCATAACAGATACGCAGTATTTT
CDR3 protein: CASSWASGRAITDTQYF

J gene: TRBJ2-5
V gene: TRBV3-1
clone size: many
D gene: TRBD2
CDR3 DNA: TGTGCCAGCAGCCAAGTAGGACACACCCTAGCGGGATACCAAGAGACCCAGTACTTC
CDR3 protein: CASSQVGHTLAGYQETQYF

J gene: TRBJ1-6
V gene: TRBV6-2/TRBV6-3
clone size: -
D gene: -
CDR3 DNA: TGTGCCAGCAAGGAGGAATTGGCTAATTCACCCCTCCACTTT
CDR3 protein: CASKEELANSPLHF

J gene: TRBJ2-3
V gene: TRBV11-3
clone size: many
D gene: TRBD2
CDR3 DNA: TGTGCCAGCAGCTTAGTGTTAGCGGGAGTGGATACGCAGTATTTT
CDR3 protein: CASSLVLAGVDTQYF

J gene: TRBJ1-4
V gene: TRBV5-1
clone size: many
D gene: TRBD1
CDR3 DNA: TGCGCCAGCAGCCGACAGGGTGGTGAAAAACTGTTTTTT
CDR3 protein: CASSRQGGEKLFF

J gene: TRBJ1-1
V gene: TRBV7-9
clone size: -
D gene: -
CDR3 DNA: TGTGCCAGCAGCTTAACGGTTTCCGAAGCTTTCTTT
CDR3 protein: CASSLTVSEAFF

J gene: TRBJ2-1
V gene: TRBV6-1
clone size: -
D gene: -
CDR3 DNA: TGTGCCAGCAGGGAGGTGGGGCGGGGATCCTACAATGAGCAGTTCTTC
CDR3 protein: CASREVGRGSYNEQFF

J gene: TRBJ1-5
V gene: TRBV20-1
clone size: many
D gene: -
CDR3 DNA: TGCAGTGCTAGAGATACCATAAATTCTCAGCCCCAGCATTTT
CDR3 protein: CSARDTINSQPQHF

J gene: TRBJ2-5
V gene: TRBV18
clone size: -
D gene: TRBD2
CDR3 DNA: TGTGCCAGCTCACCACATAGACTAGCGGGAGTTCGGGAGACCCAGTACTTC
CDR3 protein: CASSPHRLAGVRETQYF

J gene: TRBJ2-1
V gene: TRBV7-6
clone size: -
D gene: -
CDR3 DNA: TGTGCCAGCACCCAAGGGGGGGGTTACAATGAGCAGTTCTTC
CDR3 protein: CASTQGGGYNEQFF

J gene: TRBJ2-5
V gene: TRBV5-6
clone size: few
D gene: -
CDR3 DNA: TGTGCCAGCAGCACTGGAGCCCAGCGGTTGTACTTC
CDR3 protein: CASSTGAQRLYF

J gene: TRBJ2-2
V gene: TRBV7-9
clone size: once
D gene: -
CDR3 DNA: TGTGCCAGCAGAAAAGGCGCGGGGAACACCGGGGAGCTGTTTTTT
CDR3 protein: CASRKGAGNTGELFF

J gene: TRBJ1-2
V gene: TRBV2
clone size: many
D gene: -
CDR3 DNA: TGTGCCAGCAGCGCCGAAAGCAGGGGATCTAACTATGGCTACACCTTC
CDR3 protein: CASSAESRGSNYGYTF

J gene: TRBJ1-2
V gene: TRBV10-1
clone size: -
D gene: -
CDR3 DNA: TGCGCCAGCAGTGAGAGTACCGGCGACTATGGCTACACCTTC
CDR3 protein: CASSESTGDYGYTF

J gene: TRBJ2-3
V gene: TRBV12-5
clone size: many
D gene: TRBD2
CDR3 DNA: TGTGCTAGTGGTAAGGGCGGTTTGCGGGAGAAAACAGATACGCAGTATTTT
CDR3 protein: CASGKGGLREKTDTQYF